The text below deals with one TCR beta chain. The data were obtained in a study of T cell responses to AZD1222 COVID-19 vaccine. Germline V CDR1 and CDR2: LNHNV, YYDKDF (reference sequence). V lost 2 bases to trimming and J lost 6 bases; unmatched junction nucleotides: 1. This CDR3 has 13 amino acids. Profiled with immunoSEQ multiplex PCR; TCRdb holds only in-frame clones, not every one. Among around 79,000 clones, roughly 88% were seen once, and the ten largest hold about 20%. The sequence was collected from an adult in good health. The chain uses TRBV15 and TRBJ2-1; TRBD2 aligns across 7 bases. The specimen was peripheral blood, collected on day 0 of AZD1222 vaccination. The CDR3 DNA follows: TGTGCCACCAGCAGAAGACTAGCCAATGAGCAGTTCTTC. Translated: CATSRRLANEQFF.